The clone carrying this TCR beta chain appeared a single time. The entry originates in a study of blood T cell repertoires in COVID-19. This CDR3 is 14 amino acids long. Germline V lookup: CDR1 MNHEY, CDR2 SVGAGI. V was pared by 2 bases and J by 9 bases, with 11 bases between. Measured with immunoSEQ multiplex PCR; TCRdb has only the in-frame clones, and not every one. The sample yields about 210,000 clones, 89% seen once. Sequencing was performed on peripheral blood. The receptor was isolated from a woman in her thirties or forties with acute or convalescent COVID-19. The chain carries TRBV6-5 and TRBJ1-6; D call uncertain. CDR3 bases: TGTGCCAGCAGTTACCGTCTCGCGGGTTCACCCCTCCACTTT. Translated: CASSYRLAGSPLHF.